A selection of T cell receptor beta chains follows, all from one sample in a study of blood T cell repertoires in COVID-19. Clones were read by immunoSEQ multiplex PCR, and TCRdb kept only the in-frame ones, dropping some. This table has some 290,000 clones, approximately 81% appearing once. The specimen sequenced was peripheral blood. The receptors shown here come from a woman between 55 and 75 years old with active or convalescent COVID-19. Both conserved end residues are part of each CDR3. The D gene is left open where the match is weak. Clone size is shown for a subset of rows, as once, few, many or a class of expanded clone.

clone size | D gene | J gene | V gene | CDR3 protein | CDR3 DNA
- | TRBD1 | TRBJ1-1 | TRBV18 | CASSPQPTGVGEAFF | TGTGCCAGCTCACCACAGCCGACAGGGGTGGGGGAAGCTTTCTTT
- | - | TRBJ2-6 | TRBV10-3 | CAISESSQTSSGANVLTF | TGTGCCATCAGTGAGTCCTCGCAAACTAGCTCTGGGGCCAACGTCCTGACTTTC
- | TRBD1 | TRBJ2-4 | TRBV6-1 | CASSEGQGLNIQYF | TGTGCCAGCAGTGAGGGACAGGGACTAAACATTCAGTACTTC
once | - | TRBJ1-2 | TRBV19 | CASSTPLAGYTF | TGTGCCAGTAGTACTCCCTTAGCGGGCTACACCTTC
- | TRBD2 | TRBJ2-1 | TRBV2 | CASSRTSGGEQFF | TGTGCCAGCAGTCGGACTAGCGGGGGGGAGCAGTTCTTC
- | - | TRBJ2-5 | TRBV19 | CASGDTSLQETQYF | TGTGCCAGTGGGGACACCAGCTTGCAAGAGACCCAGTACTTC
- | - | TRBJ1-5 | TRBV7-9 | CASSPPGVNQPQHF | TGTGCCAGCAGCCCCCCAGGGGTTAATCAGCCCCAGCATTTT
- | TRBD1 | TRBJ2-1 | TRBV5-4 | CASREQGSYNEQFF | TGTGCCAGCAGGGAACAGGGGTCCTACAATGAGCAGTTCTTC
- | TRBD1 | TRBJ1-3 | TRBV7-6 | CASSLNSGGFGNTIYF | TGTGCCAGCAGCTTAAATTCAGGGGGCTTTGGAAACACCATATATTTT
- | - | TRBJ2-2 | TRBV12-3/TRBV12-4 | CASSFAATGELFF | TGTGCCAGCAGTTTCGCGGCCACCGGGGAGCTGTTTTTT
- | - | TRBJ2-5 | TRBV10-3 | CAISGIGGVETQYF | TGTGCCATCAGTGGGATAGGGGGGGTAGAGACCCAGTACTTC
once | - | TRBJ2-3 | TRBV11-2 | CASSLGPDTQYF | TGTGCCAGCAGCTTAGGGCCAGATACGCAGTATTTT
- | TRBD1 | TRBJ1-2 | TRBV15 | CATSSGRGDYGYTF | TGTGCCACCAGCAGCGGCAGGGGGGACTATGGCTACACCTTC
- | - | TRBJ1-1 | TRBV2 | CASSVDPGDTEAFF | TGTGCCAGCAGTGTGGACCCGGGGGACACTGAAGCTTTCTTT
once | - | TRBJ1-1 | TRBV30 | CAWVSDHTGSGTEAFF | TGTGCCTGGGTCTCGGACCATACAGGGAGTGGCACTGAAGCTTTCTTT
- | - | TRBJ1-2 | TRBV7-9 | CASSLVSNYGYTF | TGTGCCAGCAGCTTAGTATCTAACTATGGCTACACCTTC
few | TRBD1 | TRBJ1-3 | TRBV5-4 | CASSLQGANGNTIYF | TGTGCCAGCAGCCTGCAGGGGGCTAATGGAAACACCATATATTTT
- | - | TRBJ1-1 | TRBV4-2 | CASSQESGETEAFF | TGTGCCAGCAGCCAAGAGAGTGGGGAGACTGAAGCTTTCTTT
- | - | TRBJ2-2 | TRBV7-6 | CASTPLSPPNTGELFF | TGTGCCAGCACCCCCCTGAGTCCCCCGAACACCGGGGAGCTGTTTTTT
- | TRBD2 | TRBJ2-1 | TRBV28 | CASSWTSGGVNEQFF | TGTGCCAGCAGTTGGACTAGCGGGGGGGTTAATGAGCAGTTCTTC
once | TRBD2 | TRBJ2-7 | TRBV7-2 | CASSPQRGGLNEQYF | TGTGCCAGCAGCCCCCAGCGGGGGGGATTAAACGAGCAGTACTTC
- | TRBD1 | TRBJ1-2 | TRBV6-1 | CASSEARGGGYGYTF | TGTGCCAGCAGTGAAGCGCGAGGGGGCGGCTATGGCTACACCTTC
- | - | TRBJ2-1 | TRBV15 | CATSRETAGYNEQFF | TGTGCCACCAGCAGAGAAACGGCAGGGTACAATGAGCAGTTCTTC
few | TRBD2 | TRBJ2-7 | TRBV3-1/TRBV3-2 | CASSLLAGGYEQYF | TGTGCCAGCAGCCTACTAGCGGGGGGCTACGAGCAGTACTTC
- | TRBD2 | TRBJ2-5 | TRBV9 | CASSVDPSGAETQYF | TGTGCCAGCAGCGTAGACCCTAGCGGGGCTGAGACCCAGTACTTC
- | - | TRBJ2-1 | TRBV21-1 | CASSKRDRDNEQFF | TGTGCCAGCAGCAAACGAGACAGGGACAATGAGCAGTTCTTC
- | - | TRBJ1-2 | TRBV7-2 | CASSYTSGGGYTF | TGTGCCAGCAGCTATACCTCCGGGGGGGGCTACACCTTC
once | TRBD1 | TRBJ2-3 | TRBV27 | CASSITTGAPTDTQYF | TGTGCCAGCAGCATTACCACAGGGGCACCCACAGATACGCAGTATTTT
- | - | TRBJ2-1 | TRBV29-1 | CSVEGSAGRDLEVQFF | TGCAGCGTTGAAGGGTCGGCAGGGCGGGATCTAGAGGTGCAGTTCTTC
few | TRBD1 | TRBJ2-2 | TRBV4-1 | CASSQPFRGLTGELFF | TGCGCCAGCAGCCAGCCCTTCAGGGGGCTCACCGGGGAGCTGTTTTTT
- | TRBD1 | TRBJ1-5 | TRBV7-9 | CASSLAIGQGSNQPQHF | TGTGCCAGCAGCTTAGCGATAGGACAGGGAAGCAATCAGCCCCAGCATTTT
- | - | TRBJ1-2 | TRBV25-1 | CASSEWGDGYTF | TGTGCCAGCAGTGAATGGGGGGATGGCTACACCTTC
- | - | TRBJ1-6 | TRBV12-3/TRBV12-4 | CASTGIYSPLHF | TGTGCCAGCACAGGGATCTATTCACCCCTCCACTTT
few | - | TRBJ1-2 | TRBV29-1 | CSVEAQRTNYGYTF | TGCAGCGTTGAAGCACAGCGGACTAACTATGGCTACACCTTC
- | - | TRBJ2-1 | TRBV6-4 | CASSDSSLPHNEQFF | TGTGCCAGCAGTGACTCGAGCCTGCCGCACAATGAGCAGTTCTTC
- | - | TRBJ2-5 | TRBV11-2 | CASSLDRGIAETQYF | TGTGCCAGCAGCTTAGATCGCGGAATAGCGGAGACCCAGTACTTC
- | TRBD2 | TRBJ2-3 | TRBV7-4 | CASSCPLQGTSGTDTQYF | TGTGCCAGCAGCTGCCCTCTACAGGGGACTAGCGGCACAGATACGCAGTATTTT
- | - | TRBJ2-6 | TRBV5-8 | CASSQHRQSGANVLTF | TGTGCCAGCAGCCAACACCGACAGTCTGGGGCCAACGTCCTGACTTTC
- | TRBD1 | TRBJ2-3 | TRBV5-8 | CASSSTGGPTDTQYF | TGTGCCAGCAGCTCAACAGGGGGCCCCACAGATACGCAGTATTTT
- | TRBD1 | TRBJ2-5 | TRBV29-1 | CSVEPGTEETQYF | TGCAGCGTGGAACCCGGGACAGAAGAGACCCAGTACTTC
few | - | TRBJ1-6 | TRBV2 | CASRRSPLENSPLHF | TGTGCCAGCAGGAGATCACCGCTAGAGAATTCACCCCTCCACTTT
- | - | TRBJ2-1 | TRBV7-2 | CASSLNREGGAYNEQFF | TGTGCCAGCAGCTTAAACAGGGAAGGGGGGGCCTACAATGAGCAGTTCTTC
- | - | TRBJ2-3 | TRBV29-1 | CSVYGTFHPSTDTQYF | TGCAGCGTTTACGGTACCTTCCATCCTAGCACAGATACGCAGTATTTT
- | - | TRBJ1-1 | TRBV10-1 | CASNAQMNTEAFF | TGCGCCAGCAATGCCCAGATGAACACTGAAGCTTTCTTT
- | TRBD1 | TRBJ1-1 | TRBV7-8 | CASSAEGAGIRTEAFF | TGTGCCAGCAGCGCCGAGGGGGCAGGGATCCGCACTGAAGCTTTCTTT
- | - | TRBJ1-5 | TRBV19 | CASSIGSGWQPQHF | TGTGCCAGTAGTATAGGGTCAGGGTGGCAGCCCCAGCATTTT
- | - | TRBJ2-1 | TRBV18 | CASSPGALTQFF | TGTGCCAGCTCACCGGGGGCGTTAACGCAGTTCTTC
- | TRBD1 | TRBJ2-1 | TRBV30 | CAWTGDSSYNEQFF | TGTGCCTGGACCGGGGACAGCTCCTACAATGAGCAGTTCTTC
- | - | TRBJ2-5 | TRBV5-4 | CASSRGLAQETQYF | TGTGCCAGCAGCCGAGGACTGGCCCAGGAGACCCAGTACTTC
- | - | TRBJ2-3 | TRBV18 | CASSPLGGTDTQYF | TGTGCCAGCTCACCGCTGGGAGGTACAGATACGCAGTATTTT
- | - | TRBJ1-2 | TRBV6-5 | CASSYGARAIYGYTF | TGTGCCAGCAGTTACGGGGCCAGGGCGATCTATGGCTACACCTTC
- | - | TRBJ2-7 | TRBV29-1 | CSVEEGVSYEQYF | TGCAGCGTTGAAGAAGGGGTTTCCTACGAGCAGTACTTC
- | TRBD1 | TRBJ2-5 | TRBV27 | CASSGGDRDWQETQYF | TGTGCCAGCAGTGGGGGAGACAGGGATTGGCAAGAGACCCAGTACTTC